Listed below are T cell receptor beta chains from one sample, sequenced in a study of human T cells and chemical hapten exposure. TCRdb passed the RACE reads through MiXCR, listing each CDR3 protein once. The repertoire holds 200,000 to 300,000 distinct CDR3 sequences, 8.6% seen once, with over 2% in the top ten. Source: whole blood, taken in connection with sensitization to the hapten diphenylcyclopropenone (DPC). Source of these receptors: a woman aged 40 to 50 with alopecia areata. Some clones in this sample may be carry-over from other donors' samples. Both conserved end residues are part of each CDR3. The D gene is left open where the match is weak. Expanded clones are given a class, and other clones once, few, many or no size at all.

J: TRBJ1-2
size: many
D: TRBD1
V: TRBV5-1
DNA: TGCGCCAGCAGCTTGGAAGGGACAGGGAATGGCTACACCTTC
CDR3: CASSLEGTGNGYTF

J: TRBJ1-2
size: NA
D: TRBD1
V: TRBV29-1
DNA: TGCAGCGTTGTGGCAGGGGGGAACTATGGCTACACCTTC
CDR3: CSVVAGGNYGYTF

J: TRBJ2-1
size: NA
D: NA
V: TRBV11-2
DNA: TGTGCCAGCAGCTCGCGACCCCCGGCGGAGCAGTTCTTC
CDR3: CASSSRPPAEQFF

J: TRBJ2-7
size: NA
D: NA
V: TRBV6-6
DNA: TGTGCCAGCAGACCTAGGGTTTTAGGGTACGAGCAGTACTTC
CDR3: CASRPRVLGYEQYF

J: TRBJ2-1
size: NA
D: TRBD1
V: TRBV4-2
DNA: TGTGCCAGCAGCCAAGAAGGGACAGTAAAAAATGAGCAGTTCTTC
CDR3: CASSQEGTVKNEQFF

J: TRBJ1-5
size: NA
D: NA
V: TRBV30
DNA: TGTGCCTGGTCGGGACACGATAATCAGCCCCAGCATTTT
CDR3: CAWSGHDNQPQHF

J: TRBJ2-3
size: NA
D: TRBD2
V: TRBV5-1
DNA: TGCGCCAGCAGCGCCCCCACTAGCGGGAGTATCACAGATACGCAGTATTTT
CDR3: CASSAPTSGSITDTQYF

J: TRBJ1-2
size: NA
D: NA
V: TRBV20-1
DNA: TGCAGTGCTAGAGCTCCATGGGGGGGAAGTGGCTACACCTTC
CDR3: CSARAPWGGSGYTF

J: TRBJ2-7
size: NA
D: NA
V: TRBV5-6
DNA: TGTGCCAGCAGCTCCCCCGGGACCCTGCCGCCCGAGCAGTACTTC
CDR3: CASSSPGTLPPEQYF

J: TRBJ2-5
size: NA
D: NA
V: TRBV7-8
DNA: TGTGCCAGCAGCATCAGGGTTTTGGAGACCCAGTACTTC
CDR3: CASSIRVLETQYF

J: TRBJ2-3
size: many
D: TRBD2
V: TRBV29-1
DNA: TGCAGCGTCGCCGGACTAGCGGGAGGCGGCACAGATACGCAGTATTTT
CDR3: CSVAGLAGGGTDTQYF

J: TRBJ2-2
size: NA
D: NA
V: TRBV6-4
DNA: TGTGCCAGCAGTTCCACAGGCACCGGGGAGCTGTTTTTT
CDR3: CASSSTGTGELFF

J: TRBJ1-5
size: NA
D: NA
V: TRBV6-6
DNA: TGTGCCAGCAGTTTTGATCGGGGGGGCTATAGCAATCAGCCCCAGCATTTT
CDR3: CASSFDRGGYSNQPQHF

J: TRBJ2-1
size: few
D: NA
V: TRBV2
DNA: TGTGCCAGCAGTGAACAACGGGACCCCCCCGGGTTCTTC
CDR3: CASSEQRDPPGFF

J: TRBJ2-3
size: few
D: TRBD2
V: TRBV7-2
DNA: TGTGCCAGCAGCCAACGACTAGCGGGGGACCGCACAGATACGCAGTATTTT
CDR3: CASSQRLAGDRTDTQYF

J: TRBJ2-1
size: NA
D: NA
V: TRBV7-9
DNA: TGTGCCAGCAGCTTACATGAGCAGTTCTTC
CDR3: CASSLHEQFF

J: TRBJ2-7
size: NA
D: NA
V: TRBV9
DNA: TGTGCCAGCAGCGTAGGACTCCACGGGGTAGACGAGCAGTACTTC
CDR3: CASSVGLHGVDEQYF

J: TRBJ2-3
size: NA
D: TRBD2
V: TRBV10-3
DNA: TGTGCCATCAGTCTAGCGGGAGAGAGGGATACGCAGTATTTT
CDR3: CAISLAGERDTQYF

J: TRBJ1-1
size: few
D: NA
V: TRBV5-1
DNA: TGCGCCAGCAGCCCAAGCTGGAGGGCGAACACTGAAGCTTTCTTT
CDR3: CASSPSWRANTEAFF

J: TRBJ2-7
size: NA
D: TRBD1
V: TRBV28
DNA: TGTGCCAGCCGAGGGGGCAGGTACGAGCAGTACTTC
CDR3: CASRGGRYEQYF

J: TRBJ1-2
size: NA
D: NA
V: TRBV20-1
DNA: TGCAGTGCTATTGTCAGAAACTATGGCTACACCTTC
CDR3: CSAIVRNYGYTF

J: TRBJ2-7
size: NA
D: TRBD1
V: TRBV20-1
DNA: TGCAGTGCTAGTCCAGGGCGGGACAGGGAGTACTTC
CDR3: CSASPGRDREYF

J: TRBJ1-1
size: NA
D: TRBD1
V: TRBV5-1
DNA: TGCGCCAGCAGCGGACAGGGCCTTGGACGGGATGAAGCTTTCTTT
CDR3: CASSGQGLGRDEAFF

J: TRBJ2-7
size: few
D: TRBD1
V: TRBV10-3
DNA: TGTGCCATCAGAGGGGACAGTCCCTACGAGCAGTACTTC
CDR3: CAIRGDSPYEQYF

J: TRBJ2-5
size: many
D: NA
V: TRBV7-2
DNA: TGTGCCAGCAGCCTTTCTAGCGGAGGACAGGAGACCCAGTACTTC
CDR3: CASSLSSGGQETQYF

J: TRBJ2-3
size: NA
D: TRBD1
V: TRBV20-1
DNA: TGCAGTGCTAGAGACGGGACAGGGTGGGCAGATACGCAGTATTTT
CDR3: CSARDGTGWADTQYF

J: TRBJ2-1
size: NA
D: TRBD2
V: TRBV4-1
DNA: TGCGCCAGCAGCCAAGAGTCGGCGGGAGGTTACAATGAGCAGTTCTTC
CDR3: CASSQESAGGYNEQFF

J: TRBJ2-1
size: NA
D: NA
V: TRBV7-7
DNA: TGTGCTAGCAGCTCCCGTCCGGGTTATGAGCAGTTCTTC
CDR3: CASSSRPGYEQFF

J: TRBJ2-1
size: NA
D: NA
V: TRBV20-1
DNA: TGCAGTGCCTCTATCGCGGGGCGACGGAATGAGCAGTTCTTC
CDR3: CSASIAGRRNEQFF

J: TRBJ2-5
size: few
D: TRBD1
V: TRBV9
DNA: TGTGCCAGCAGCGTAGGGGGCCTCCCGGGACAGGGTCGGAGGCAAGAGACCCAGTACTTC
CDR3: CASSVGGLPGQGRRQETQYF

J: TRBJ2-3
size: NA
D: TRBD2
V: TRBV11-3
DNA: TGTGCCAGCAGCTTTAGCGGGAGCGGTGCAGATACGCAGTATTTT
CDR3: CASSFSGSGADTQYF

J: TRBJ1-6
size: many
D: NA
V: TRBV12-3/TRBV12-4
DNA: TGTGCCAGCAGTTCGAAAAGCCATTCACCCCTCCACTTT
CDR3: CASSSKSHSPLHF

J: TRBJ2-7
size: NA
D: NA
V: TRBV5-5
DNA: TGTGCCAGCAGCTTAGTGTGGGGACGGAACTACGAGCAGTACTTC
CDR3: CASSLVWGRNYEQYF

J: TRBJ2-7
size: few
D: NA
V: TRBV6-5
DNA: TGTGCCACGACTGGCAGGGTGACCTACGAGCAGTACTTC
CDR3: CATTGRVTYEQYF

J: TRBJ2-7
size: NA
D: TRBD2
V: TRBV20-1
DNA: TGCAGTGCGGGACTAGCGGCCTACGAGCAGTACTTC
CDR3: CSAGLAAYEQYF

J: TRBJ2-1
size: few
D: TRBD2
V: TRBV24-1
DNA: TGTGCCACCAGTGGGCGGGAGACGCCCTACAATGAGCAGTTCTTC
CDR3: CATSGRETPYNEQFF

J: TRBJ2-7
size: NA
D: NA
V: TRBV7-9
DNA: TGTGCCAGCAGCTTCGTCCAGGGGGAGCAGTACTTC
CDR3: CASSFVQGEQYF

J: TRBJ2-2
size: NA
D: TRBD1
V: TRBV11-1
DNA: TGTGCCAGCAGCTGGACAGGGCAGAACACCGGGGAGCTGTTTTTT
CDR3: CASSWTGQNTGELFF

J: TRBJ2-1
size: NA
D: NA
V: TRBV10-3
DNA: TGTGCCATCAGGGGCCAGGTACCCTACAATGAGCAGTTCTTC
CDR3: CAIRGQVPYNEQFF

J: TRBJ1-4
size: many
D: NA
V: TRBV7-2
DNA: TGTGCCAGCAGCTTAGGGGCAATTAATGAAAAACTGTTTTTT
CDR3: CASSLGAINEKLFF

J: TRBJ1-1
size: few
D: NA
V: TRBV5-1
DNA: TGCGCCAGCAGCCGTGGGACTGAAGGGGTGGCTTTCTTT
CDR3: CASSRGTEGVAFF

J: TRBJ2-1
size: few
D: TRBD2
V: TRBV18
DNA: TGTGCCAGCTCACCAAAACTAGCGGGAGGCTCCTACAATGAGCAGTTCTTC
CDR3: CASSPKLAGGSYNEQFF

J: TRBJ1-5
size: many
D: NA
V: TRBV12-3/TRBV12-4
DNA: TGTGCCAGCAGTCCTACCAGGGACCAGCCCCAGCATTTT
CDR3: CASSPTRDQPQHF

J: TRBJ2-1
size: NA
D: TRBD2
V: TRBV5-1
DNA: TGCGCCAGCAGCTTGGAACTAGCGAACAATGAGCAGTTCTTC
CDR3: CASSLELANNEQFF